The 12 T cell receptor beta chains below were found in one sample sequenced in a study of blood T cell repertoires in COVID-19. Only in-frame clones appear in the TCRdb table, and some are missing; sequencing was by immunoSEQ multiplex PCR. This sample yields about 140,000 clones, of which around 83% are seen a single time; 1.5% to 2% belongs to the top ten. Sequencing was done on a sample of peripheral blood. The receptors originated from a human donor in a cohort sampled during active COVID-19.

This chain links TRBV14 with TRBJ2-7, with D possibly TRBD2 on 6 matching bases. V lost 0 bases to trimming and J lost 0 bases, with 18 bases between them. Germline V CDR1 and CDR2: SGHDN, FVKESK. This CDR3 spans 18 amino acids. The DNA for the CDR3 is TGTGCCAGCAGCCAAGATACGGGGGACTGGGGCGGCTCCTACGAGCAGTACTTC. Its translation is CASSQDTGDWGGSYEQYF.

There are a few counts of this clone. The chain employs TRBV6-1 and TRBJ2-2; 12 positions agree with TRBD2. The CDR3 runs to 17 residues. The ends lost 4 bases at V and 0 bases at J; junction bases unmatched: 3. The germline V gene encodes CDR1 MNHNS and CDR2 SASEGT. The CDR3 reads CASSGLAGEANTGELFF. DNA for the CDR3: TGTGCCAGCAGTGGACTAGCGGGAGAGGCGAACACCGGGGAGCTGTTTTTT.

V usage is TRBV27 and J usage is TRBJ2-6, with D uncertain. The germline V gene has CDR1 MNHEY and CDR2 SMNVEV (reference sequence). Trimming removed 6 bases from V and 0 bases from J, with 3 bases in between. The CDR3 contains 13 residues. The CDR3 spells CASSLSGANVLTF. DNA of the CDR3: TGTGCCAGCAGCCTCTCTGGGGCCAACGTCCTGACTTTC. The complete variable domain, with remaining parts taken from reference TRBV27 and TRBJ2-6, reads EAQVTQNPRYLITVTGKKLTVTCSQNMNHEYMSWYRQDPGLGLRQIYYSMNVEVTDKGDVPEGYKVSRKEKRNFPLILESPSPNQTSLYFCASSLSGANVLTFGAGSRLTVL.

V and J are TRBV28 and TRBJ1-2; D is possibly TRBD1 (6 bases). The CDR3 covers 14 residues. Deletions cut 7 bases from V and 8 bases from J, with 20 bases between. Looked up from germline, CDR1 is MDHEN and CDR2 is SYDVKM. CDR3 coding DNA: TGTGCCAGCAACCTCCCAGGGGTTGTGAAAGGCTACACCTTC. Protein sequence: CASNLPGVVKGYTF.

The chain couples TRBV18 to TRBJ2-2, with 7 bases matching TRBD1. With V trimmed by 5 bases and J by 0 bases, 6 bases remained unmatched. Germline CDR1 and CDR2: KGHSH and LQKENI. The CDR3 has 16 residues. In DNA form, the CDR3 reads TGTGCCAGCTCAGCTCGACAGGGTACGAACACCGGGGAGCTGTTTTTT. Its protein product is CASSARQGTNTGELFF.

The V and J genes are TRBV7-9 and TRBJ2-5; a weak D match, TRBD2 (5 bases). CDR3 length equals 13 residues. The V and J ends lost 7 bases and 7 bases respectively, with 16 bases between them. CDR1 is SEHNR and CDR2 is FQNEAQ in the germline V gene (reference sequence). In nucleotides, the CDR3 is TGTGCCAGCACCCTCTTCGAACGGGGGACCCAGTACTTC. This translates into CASTLFERGTQYF.

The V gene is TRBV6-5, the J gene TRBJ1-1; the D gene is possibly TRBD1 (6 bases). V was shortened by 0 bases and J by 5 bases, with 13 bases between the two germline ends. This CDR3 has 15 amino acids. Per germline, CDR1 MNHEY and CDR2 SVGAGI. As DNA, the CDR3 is TGTGCCAGCAGTTACTCGAGGGAGGGGGGAACTGAAGCTTTCTTT. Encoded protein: CASSYSREGGTEAFF.

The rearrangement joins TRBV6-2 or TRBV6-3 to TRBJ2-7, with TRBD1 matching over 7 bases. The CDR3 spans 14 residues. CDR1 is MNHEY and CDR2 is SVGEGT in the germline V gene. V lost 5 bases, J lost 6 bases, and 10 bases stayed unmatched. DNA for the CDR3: TGTGCCAGCAGTAAGACAGGGCTAGGAGGCGAGCAGTACTTC. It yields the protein CASSKTGLGGEQYF.

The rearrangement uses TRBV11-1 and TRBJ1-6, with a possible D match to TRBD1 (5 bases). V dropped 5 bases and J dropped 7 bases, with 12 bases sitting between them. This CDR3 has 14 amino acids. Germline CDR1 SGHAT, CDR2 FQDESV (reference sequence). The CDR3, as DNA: TGTGCCAGCAGCACAGGCTTTGACAATTCACCCCTCCACTTT. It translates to CASSTGFDNSPLHF.

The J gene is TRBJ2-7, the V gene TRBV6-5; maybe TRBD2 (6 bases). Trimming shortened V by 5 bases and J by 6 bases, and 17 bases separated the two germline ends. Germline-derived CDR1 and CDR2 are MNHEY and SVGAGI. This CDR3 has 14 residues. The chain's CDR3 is CASSPRSTGGEQYF. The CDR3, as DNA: TGTGCCAGCAGTCCTAGGTCGACCGGGGGCGAGCAGTACTTC.

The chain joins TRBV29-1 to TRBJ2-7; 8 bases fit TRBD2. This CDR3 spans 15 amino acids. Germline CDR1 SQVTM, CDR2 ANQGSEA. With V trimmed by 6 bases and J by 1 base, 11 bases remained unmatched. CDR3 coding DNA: TGCAGCGTATCCACAGGCGGGACTAGATCCTACGAGCAGTACTTC. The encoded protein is CSVSTGGTRSYEQYF.

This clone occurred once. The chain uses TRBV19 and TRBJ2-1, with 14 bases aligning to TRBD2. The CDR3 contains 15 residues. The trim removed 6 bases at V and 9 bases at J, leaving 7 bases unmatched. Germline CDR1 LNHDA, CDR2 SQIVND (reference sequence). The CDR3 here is CASSPGLAGGGEQFF. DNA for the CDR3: TGTGCCAGTAGCCCCGGACTAGCGGGAGGAGGTGAGCAGTTCTTC.